This entry concerns a single T cell receptor beta chain. Its specificity is not known. The PCR used 60 Vbeta and 13 Jbeta primers. Sequencing used immunoSEQ multiplex PCR; TCRdb keeps in-frame clones, though not all of them. Of 150,000 to 200,000 clones in the sample, roughly 80% were seen once. The sample is drawn from a study of cytomegalovirus exposure and HLA in healthy donors. Germline values: CDR1 GTSNPN, CDR2 SVGIG (reference sequence). The CDR3 has 15 residues. The J segment lost 10 bases and the V segment lost 4 bases, leaving 12 bases of the junction unmatched. Study-wide results and caveats: A previous analysis found most TCR beta V segments productive roughly 87% or roughly 30% of the time.

The sequenced material came from PBMCs. The source of this sequence is a woman aged 18-30 years in good health and CMV-seronegative. V is TRBV30 and J is TRBJ2-1, with 11 bases lining up with TRBD1. The CDR3 DNA is TGTGCCTGGACTACCGGGACAGGGGGTTTTTTGGAGCAGTTCTTC. Protein: CAWTTGTGGFLEQFF.